Listed below are T cell receptor beta chains from one sample, sequenced in a study of cytomegalovirus exposure and HLA in healthy donors. Sequencing used immunoSEQ multiplex PCR; TCRdb keeps in-frame clones, though not all of them. The sample contains about 78,000 clones, around 80% of which appear only once. The sample taken for sequencing was PBMCs. The receptors were sampled from a man in his fifties or sixties in good health and CMV-seropositive. The CDR3 runs from the conserved cysteine through the conserved F or W. Each record gives: CDR3 DNA, CDR3 protein, CDR3 length, J gene, D gene, V gene, clone size. The D gene is left open where the match is weak. Part of the rows lack a size; the others show once, few, many or a class for expanded clones.

CDR3nt: TGTGCCACCTCCCGCCAGTCTAGCACCTACGAGCAGTACTTC; CDR3aa: CATSRQSSTYEQYF; len: 14; j_gene: TRBJ2-7; d_gene: -; v_gene: TRBV27; abundance: once
CDR3nt: TGTGCCAGCAGCCGCAGGGGGCTCGGGCACAATCAGCCCCAGCATTTT; CDR3aa: CASSRRGLGHNQPQHF; len: 16; j_gene: TRBJ1-5; d_gene: TRBD1; v_gene: TRBV16; abundance: -
CDR3nt: TGTGCCAGCGGACAGGGTACCGGGGAGCTGTTTTTT; CDR3aa: CASGQGTGELFF; len: 12; j_gene: TRBJ2-2; d_gene: TRBD1; v_gene: TRBV6-5; abundance: -
CDR3nt: TGTGCCATCACTACTGACAGGGGGCAGCCCCAGCATTTT; CDR3aa: CAITTDRGQPQHF; len: 13; j_gene: TRBJ1-5; d_gene: TRBD1; v_gene: TRBV10-3; abundance: -
CDR3nt: TGCGCCAGCAGCCGATCCGGGACAGGAATGAGCTCCTACGAGCAGTACTTC; CDR3aa: CASSRSGTGMSSYEQYF; len: 17; j_gene: TRBJ2-7; d_gene: TRBD1; v_gene: TRBV4-1; abundance: -
CDR3nt: TGTGCCAGCAGCCCCCTGGTGGGGCCAGAGACCCAGTACTTC; CDR3aa: CASSPLVGPETQYF; len: 14; j_gene: TRBJ2-5; d_gene: -; v_gene: TRBV13; abundance: -
CDR3nt: TGCAGCGTTGAGGGGGACAGGGTTAACTATGGCTACACCTTC; CDR3aa: CSVEGDRVNYGYTF; len: 14; j_gene: TRBJ1-2; d_gene: TRBD1; v_gene: TRBV29-1; abundance: few
CDR3nt: TGCGCCAGCTGCGACTGGGCGGGAGGGCCAACAGATACGCAGTATTTT; CDR3aa: CASCDWAGGPTDTQYF; len: 16; j_gene: TRBJ2-3; d_gene: TRBD2; v_gene: TRBV5-1; abundance: -
CDR3nt: TGTGCCAGCAGAAATGAGGGGACTAGCACAGATACGCAGTATTTT; CDR3aa: CASRNEGTSTDTQYF; len: 15; j_gene: TRBJ2-3; d_gene: -; v_gene: TRBV2; abundance: -
CDR3nt: TGCGCCAGCAGCTTCCAGGGTGGCACTGAAGCTTTCTTT; CDR3aa: CASSFQGGTEAFF; len: 13; j_gene: TRBJ1-1; d_gene: -; v_gene: TRBV5-1; abundance: -
CDR3nt: TGTGCCAGCTCGGGGACAGGGCGCTATGGCTACACCTTC; CDR3aa: CASSGTGRYGYTF; len: 13; j_gene: TRBJ1-2; d_gene: TRBD1; v_gene: TRBV18; abundance: -
CDR3nt: TGCAGCGTTGAACGATTTAGGAACGGAGACTATGGCTACACCTTC; CDR3aa: CSVERFRNGDYGYTF; len: 15; j_gene: TRBJ1-2; d_gene: -; v_gene: TRBV29-1; abundance: -
CDR3nt: TGCGCCAGCAGCCAAGACCCGGCTAGGTGGGACATTCAGTACTTC; CDR3aa: CASSQDPARWDIQYF; len: 15; j_gene: TRBJ2-4; d_gene: -; v_gene: TRBV4-1; abundance: once
CDR3nt: TGTGCCAGCAGTTTATCGCCGGGACAGGGGATTTTAGGGGAGACCCAGTACTTC; CDR3aa: CASSLSPGQGILGETQYF; len: 18; j_gene: TRBJ2-5; d_gene: TRBD1; v_gene: TRBV27; abundance: -
CDR3nt: TGCAGCGCCCTAAGCGCTAGCGGGAATGCCGGGGAGCTGTTTTTT; CDR3aa: CSALSASGNAGELFF; len: 15; j_gene: TRBJ2-2; d_gene: TRBD2; v_gene: TRBV29-1; abundance: many
CDR3nt: TGTGCCAGCAGGGGTTGGCGGTTCACTGAAGCTTTCTTT; CDR3aa: CASRGWRFTEAFF; len: 13; j_gene: TRBJ1-1; d_gene: -; v_gene: TRBV27; abundance: -
CDR3nt: TGCAGCGTCCGCAGGGGGCCGAACACTGAAGCTTTCTTT; CDR3aa: CSVRRGPNTEAFF; len: 13; j_gene: TRBJ1-1; d_gene: TRBD1; v_gene: TRBV29-1; abundance: -
CDR3nt: TGTGCCAGCAGTGATTCATGGGACAGGGCCATTGACGAGCAGTACTTC; CDR3aa: CASSDSWDRAIDEQYF; len: 16; j_gene: TRBJ2-7; d_gene: TRBD1; v_gene: TRBV6-1; abundance: -
CDR3nt: TGTGCCAGCAGCTTCAGCGGGAGACCCGTTGAGCAGTTCTTC; CDR3aa: CASSFSGRPVEQFF; len: 14; j_gene: TRBJ2-1; d_gene: TRBD2; v_gene: TRBV7-2; abundance: once
CDR3nt: TGTGCCAGCAGACCAGACAGAAACTCAGATACGCAGTATTTT; CDR3aa: CASRPDRNSDTQYF; len: 14; j_gene: TRBJ2-3; d_gene: -; v_gene: TRBV6-4; abundance: -
CDR3nt: TGCGCCAGCAGCCTCCGATCGGGAAGGGAGGGAGATACGCAGTATTTT; CDR3aa: CASSLRSGREGDTQYF; len: 16; j_gene: TRBJ2-3; d_gene: TRBD2; v_gene: TRBV4-3; abundance: -
CDR3nt: TGTGCCAGTAGCCCGGACAGGGGAATTGAAGCTTTCTTT; CDR3aa: CASSPDRGIEAFF; len: 13; j_gene: TRBJ1-1; d_gene: TRBD1; v_gene: TRBV19; abundance: -
CDR3nt: TGTGCCAGTAGTATAGATTGGGGAGTAAGTCGCGAGCAGTACTTC; CDR3aa: CASSIDWGVSREQYF; len: 15; j_gene: TRBJ2-7; d_gene: -; v_gene: TRBV19; abundance: -
CDR3nt: TGTGCCAGTAGTCGGCTAGCGGGAGGGCCGACGACTGAGCAGTTCTTC; CDR3aa: CASSRLAGGPTTEQFF; len: 16; j_gene: TRBJ2-1; d_gene: TRBD2; v_gene: TRBV19; abundance: few
CDR3nt: TGCGCCAGCAGCTTGGTTGCAGCGCCCGATCTCCTCTCTGGGGCCAACGTCCTGACTTTC; CDR3aa: CASSLVAAPDLLSGANVLTF; len: 20; j_gene: TRBJ2-6; d_gene: -; v_gene: TRBV5-1; abundance: -